Shown below are 10 T cell receptor beta chains from a single sample sequenced in a study of response to subunit inactivated influenza vaccine. TCRdb re-analysed the RT-PCR reads in MiXCR, keeping a single row per CDR3 protein. The data show about 700,000 distinct CDR3 sequences, about 15% seen once. This sample comprised PBMCs from blood, obtained around 15 days before vaccination. All receptors derive from a man aged 50 to 60 who received an inactivated influenza vaccine.

This clonotype has a count of ten or more. The rearrangement joins TRBV27 to TRBJ2-7, with 9 nucleotides matching TRBD2. V shed 0 bases and J 3 bases; nucleotides not matched to a gene: 3. The CDR3 spans 15 residues. CDR1 and CDR2 (germline): MNHEY, SMNVEV (reference sequence). The CDR3 loop is CASSLSLAGLYEQYF. The CDR3 bases are TGTGCCAGCAGTTTATCCCTAGCGGGACTCTACGAGCAGTACTTC.

The gene calls are TRBV7-2 and TRBJ2-5; no reliable D call. Trimming shortened V by 0 bases and J by 2 bases, and 13 bases separated the two germline ends. The V gene's germline CDR1 is SGHTA and CDR2 FQGNSA. This CDR3 region has 16 residues. CDR3: CASSLAGPTRQETQYF. The CDR3 DNA reads TGTGCCAGCAGCTTAGCCGGCCCGACCAGGCAAGAGACCCAGTACTTC.

CDR3 protein: CASSQFVGLAGNEQFF. The CDR3 DNA sequence: TGTGCCAGCAGCCAATTTGTTGGACTAGCGGGAAATGAGCAGTTCTTC. The chain uses TRBV14 and TRBJ2-1; 12 nucleotides align to TRBD2. The CDR3 is 16 amino acids. The J segment lost 7 bases and the V segment lost 2 bases, leaving 6 bases of the junction unmatched. Per the germline V gene, CDR1 is SGHDN and CDR2 is FVKESK.

The rearrangement uses TRBV29-1 and TRBJ1-2, with D uncertain. This CDR3 has 12 residues. Germline V gives CDR1 SQVTM, CDR2 ANQGSEA. Trimming pared 1 base from V and 5 bases from J, leaving 8 bases between. CDR3 region: CSVEGWEYGYTF. The DNA for the CDR3 is TGCAGCGTTGAAGGCTGGGAATATGGCTACACCTTC.

Only a few counts were recorded for this clonotype. This sequence joins TRBV10-3 and TRBJ2-7, with D perhaps TRBD1 or TRBD2 (6 bases each). Germline lookup yields CDR1 ENHRY and CDR2 SYGVKD. Trimming stripped 10 bases from V and 3 bases from J, with 19 bases between. CDR3 length equals 14 residues. Here the CDR3 DNA reads TGTGCCACCCGGAGGGGGAAAGACAGCTACGAGCAGTACTTC. It translates to CATRRGKDSYEQYF.

The CDR3 loop reads CASSFLRLAVNNEQFF. DNA of the CDR3: TGTGCCAGCAGTTTCCTCCGGCTAGCGGTGAACAATGAGCAGTTCTTC. This sequence joins TRBV27 and TRBJ2-1, with TRBD2 matching over 7 bases. This CDR3 is built from 16 residues. CDR1 is MNHEY and CDR2 is SMNVEV in the germline V gene (reference sequence). V gave up 3 bases and J gave up 5 bases; unmatched junction bases: 10.

The chain couples TRBV6-2 or TRBV6-3 to TRBJ2-1, with 11 bases matching TRBD2. CDR1 is MNHEY and CDR2 is SVGEGT in the germline V gene. The CDR3 is made up of 12 amino acids. Unmatched junction bases numbered 7, after V lost 6 bases and J lost 15 bases. The DNA for the CDR3 is TGTGCCAGCAGCCGAGGGACTAGCGGCATGTTCTTC. It specifies CASSRGTSGMFF.

In DNA form, the CDR3 reads TGTGCCTGGAGTGAGGCCGGGAGGGCCGTCTACGAGCAGTACTTC. It specifies CAWSEAGRAVYEQYF. The rearrangement links TRBV30 to TRBJ2-7; 8 nucleotides match TRBD2. The germline CDR1 and CDR2 sequences are GTSNPN and SVGIG (reference sequence). The CDR3 runs to 15 residues. V trimming: 1 base; J trimming: 3 bases; junction bases outside the gene matches: 8.

This clonotype was detected only a few times. CDR3 residues: CASRDQVGEKLFF. Written as DNA, the CDR3 is TGTGCCAGCAGGGACCAGGTGGGCGAAAAACTGTTTTTT. V usage is TRBV2 and J usage is TRBJ1-4; D call uncertain. Germline V CDR1 and CDR2: SNHLY, FYNNEI. The CDR3 sequence is 13 residues long. The ends were cut back, 6 bases at V and 8 bases at J, with 13 bases in the middle.

This clonotype was recorded many times. V usage is TRBV7-9 and J usage is TRBJ2-3; the D is unclear. CDR3 size: 10 residues. The ends were cut back, 6 bases at V and 4 bases at J, with 2 bases in the middle. Germline lookup yields CDR1 SEHNR and CDR2 FQNEAQ (reference sequence). CDR3 bases: TGTGCCAGCAGGGCAGATACGCAGTATTTT. Residues: CASRADTQYF.